This entry lists 17 T cell receptor beta chains sequenced from one sample in a study of blood T cell repertoires in COVID-19. Produced via immunoSEQ multiplex PCR; TCRdb's table is partial and in-frame only. The profile shows roughly 20,000 clones, roughly four fifths of them singletons. Sample: peripheral blood. Receptors were obtained from a human donor in a cohort sampled during active COVID-19.

This clone was seen a single time. This chain joins TRBV6-5 and TRBJ2-7, with 7 bases that match TRBD1. Unmatched junction bases numbered 5, after V lost 6 bases and J lost 0 bases. Germline CDR1 MNHEY, CDR2 SVGAGI. This CDR3 spans 14 amino acids. This CDR3 reads CASSGTAYSYEQYF. CDR3 nucleotide sequence: TGTGCCAGCAGCGGGACAGCCTACTCCTACGAGCAGTACTTC.

V usage is TRBV29-1 and J usage is TRBJ1-2; no definite D call. With 4 bases removed from V and 4 bases from J, the gap between germline ends came to 10 bases. Germline CDR1 reads SQVTM; CDR2 reads ANQGSEA. This CDR3 has 12 amino acids. CDR3 DNA: TGCAGCGTTGTTCGGGAGCCCTATGGCTACACCTTC. Its translation: CSVVREPYGYTF.

The rearrangement links TRBV5-4 to TRBJ2-2; D remains unclear. The CDR3 contains 15 residues. CDR1 and CDR2 (germline): SGHNT, YYREEE (reference sequence). With 0 bases removed from V and 0 bases from J, the gap between germline ends came to 6 bases. CDR3 in DNA: TGTGCCAGCAGCTTGGGATCAGCGAACACCGGGGAGCTGTTTTTT. It codes for CASSLGSANTGELFF.

The chain recombines TRBV3-1 (or the pseudogene TRBV3-2) with TRBJ2-3; TRBD2 matches at 11 bases. Per the germline V gene, CDR1 is LGHDT and CDR2 is YNNKEL (reference sequence). This CDR3 region has 16 residues. Trimming removed 5 bases from V and 8 bases from J; junction bases left unmatched: 12. The CDR3 DNA reads TGTGCCAGCAGCATTACGACTAGCGGGGTAACTGGTACGCAGTATTTT. Amino acids: CASSITTSGVTGTQYF.

CDR3 residues: CAISATGRGQETQYF. The CDR3, as DNA: TGTGCCATCAGTGCGACAGGGAGAGGGCAAGAGACCCAGTACTTC. The chain has TRBV10-3 and TRBJ2-5, with 7 positions matching TRBD1. This CDR3 comprises 15 residues. Losses at the gene ends were 4 bases for V and 2 bases for J; bases not matched to a gene: 7. The germline CDR1 and CDR2 sequences are ENHRY and SYGVKD.

This clone was counted a single time. The chain carries TRBV7-9 and TRBJ1-1; 12 bases are shared with TRBD1. The V gene's germline CDR1 is SEHNR and CDR2 FQNEAQ (reference sequence). This CDR3 region has 15 residues. Germline trimming cut 2 bases from V and 6 bases from J; bases unmatched to any gene: 4. The CDR3: CASSLPGQGAPEAFF. Here the CDR3 DNA reads TGTGCCAGCAGCTTACCGGGACAGGGGGCACCTGAAGCTTTCTTT.

This chain joins TRBV29-1 and TRBJ2-7; tentative D call: TRBD1 (5 bases). Germline lookup yields CDR1 SQVTM and CDR2 ANQGSEA. Trimming pared 2 bases from V and 2 bases from J, leaving 16 bases between. The CDR3 contains 15 residues. The CDR3 coding sequence is TGCAGCGTTGAACTAGGTAGGGGCAGCCCCTACGAGCAGTACTTC. Protein sequence: CSVELGRGSPYEQYF.

CDR3 residues: CASSLEFLGLETQYF. CDR3 nucleotide sequence: TGTGCCAGCAGCTTAGAATTTTTGGGCTTAGAGACCCAGTACTTC. This chain links TRBV11-2 with TRBJ2-5; D ambiguous. CDR1 SGHAT and CDR2 FQNNGV come from the germline V gene. The CDR3 loop spans 15 amino acids. V was clipped by 0 bases and J by 4 bases, with 12 bases between them.

This rearrangement joins TRBV27 to TRBJ1-1, with a tentative D call TRBD1 (5 bases). The CDR3 has 15 residues. V gave up 2 bases and J gave up 4 bases, with 14 bases separating them. Germline values: CDR1 MNHEY, CDR2 SMNVEV (reference sequence). The chain's CDR3 is CASSLRWGVGTEAFF. In DNA form, the CDR3 reads TGTGCCAGCAGTTTAAGATGGGGGGTCGGCACTGAAGCTTTCTTT.

The V gene is TRBV25-1, the J gene TRBJ1-6; 10 nucleotides line up with TRBD1. The CDR3 extends over 16 amino acids. Germline trimming cut 2 bases from V and 9 bases from J; bases unmatched to any gene: 7. Per the germline V gene, CDR1 is MGHDK and CDR2 is SYGVNS. CDR3 in DNA: TGTGCCAGCAGTGAAACTTGGGGGACAGGGGCTTCACCCCTCCACTTT. Translated, it gives CASSETWGTGASPLHF.

CDR3: CASSHPGNQPQHF. The CDR3 region has the DNA TGTGCCAGCTCACACCCAGGTAATCAGCCCCAGCATTTT. V usage is TRBV18 and J usage is TRBJ1-5; D is ambiguous. Germline V lookup: CDR1 KGHSH, CDR2 LQKENI. The germline V and J ends were trimmed by 4 bases and 4 bases, with 8 bases remaining between them. The CDR3 runs to 13 residues.

The chain links TRBV6-4 to TRBJ2-7; TRBD1 might be the D (7 bases). The germline gives CDR1 MRHNA, CDR2 SNTAGT. This CDR3 contains 13 residues. Trimming stripped 8 bases from V and 4 bases from J, with 15 bases between. CDR3 sequence (DNA): TGTGCCAGCCAGGGGGGCTTTGAGTACGAGCAGTACTTC. It specifies CASQGGFEYEQYF.

The chain has TRBV14 and TRBJ1-2; D might be TRBD1 (5 bases). Germline V CDR1 and CDR2: SGHDN, FVKESK. The CDR3 sequence is 14 residues long. With 4 bases removed from V and 4 bases from J, the gap between germline ends came to 13 bases. CDR3 loop: CASSPWGGTYGYTF. For the CDR3, the DNA is TGTGCCAGCAGCCCCTGGGGGGGGACCTATGGCTACACCTTC.

V and J are TRBV3-1 (or the pseudogene TRBV3-2) and TRBJ1-5; a weak D match, TRBD1 (5 bases). The CDR3 sequence is 13 residues long. V was clipped by 3 bases and J by 4 bases, with 7 bases between them. Per germline, CDR1 LGHDT and CDR2 YNNKEL (reference sequence). CDR3: CASSHAGNQPQHF. CDR3 bases: TGTGCCAGCAGCCATGCAGGGAATCAGCCCCAGCATTTT.

This clone was picked up one time. This chain connects TRBV5-1 to TRBJ1-1; D is unclear. Per the germline V gene, CDR1 is SGHRS and CDR2 is YFSETQ. V was shortened by 7 bases and J by 3 bases, with 7 bases between the two germline ends. The CDR3 consists of 11 residues. CDR3 coding DNA: TGCGCCAGCCGTAGCTACACTGAAGCTTTCTTT. Translation gives CASRSYTEAFF.

The chain links TRBV5-1 to TRBJ2-5; TRBD1 matches at 12 bases. The CDR3 length is 15 residues. Germline loops: CDR1 SGHRS, CDR2 YFSETQ. V shed 6 bases and J 4 bases; nucleotides not matched to a gene: 7. The CDR3 nucleotides are TGCGCCAGCACCATAGGGACAGGGGGCCGAGAGACCCAGTACTTC. Translating it yields CASTIGTGGRETQYF.

V gene TRBV11-2 combines with J gene TRBJ1-4; D is uncertain. Trimming took 3 bases from V and 3 from J, leaving 11 bases between them. Germline-derived CDR1 and CDR2 are SGHAT and FQNNGV. The length of the CDR3 is 15 residues. The CDR3 DNA is TGTGCCAGCAGCTTGAAAAGCATGGCTAATGAAAAACTGTTTTTT. Its translation is CASSLKSMANEKLFF.